This TCR beta chain was obtained from a study of T-cell memory formation after mild COVID-19. Notes on the study in general: Certain responding clones were present in pre-infection memory, suggesting participation of cross-reactive memory.

TCRdb called the 5' RACE reads again in MiXCR, with one record for every CDR3 protein. The data contain around 130,000 distinct CDR3 sequences, less than 6.5% of them singletons. Trimming cost V 4 bases and J 2 bases, with 11 bases left between them. The CDR3 sequence is 14 residues long. The germline gives CDR1 SGHNT, CDR2 YYREEE (reference sequence). This clonotype appeared a few times. The antigen is not known. Sequenced input: PBMCs or a T cell subset sorted from them (not recorded which). The clonotype originates from an adult woman who had mild COVID-19 (a few samples of this study predate the infection). Cell type and time point are not known. This chain connects TRBV5-4 to TRBJ2-3; D not certain. The CDR3: CASSPQRATDTQYF. The CDR3 DNA reads as TGTGCCAGCAGCCCGCAGCGAGCCACAGATACGCAGTATTTT.